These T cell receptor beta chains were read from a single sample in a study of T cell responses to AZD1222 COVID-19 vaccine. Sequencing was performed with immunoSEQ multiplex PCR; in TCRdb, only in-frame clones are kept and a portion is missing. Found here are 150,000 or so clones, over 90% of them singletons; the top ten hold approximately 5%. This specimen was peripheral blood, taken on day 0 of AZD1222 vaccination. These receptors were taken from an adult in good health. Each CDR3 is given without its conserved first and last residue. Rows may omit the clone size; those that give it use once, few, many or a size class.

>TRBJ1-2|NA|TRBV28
ASSQTGYGYT
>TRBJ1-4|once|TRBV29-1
SGGDHGEKLF
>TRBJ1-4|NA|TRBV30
AWSQGGEKLF
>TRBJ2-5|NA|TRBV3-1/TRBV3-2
ASSRQTGDEGETQY
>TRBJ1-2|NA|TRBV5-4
ASSLGARAGSDGYT
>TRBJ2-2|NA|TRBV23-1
ASSQSRRRELCRGTGELF
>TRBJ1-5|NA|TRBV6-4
ASSDLRTDLYSNQPQH
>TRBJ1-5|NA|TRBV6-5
ASSYRGAGPQH
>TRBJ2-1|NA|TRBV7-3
ASSLYGTHNEQF
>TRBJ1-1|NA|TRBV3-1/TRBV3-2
ASSQGNTEAF
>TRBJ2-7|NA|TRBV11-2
ASSSESAWTAGEQY
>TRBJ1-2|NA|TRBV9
ASSVRARGLYGYT
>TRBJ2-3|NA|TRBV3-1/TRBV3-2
ASSQDPSGALLDTQY
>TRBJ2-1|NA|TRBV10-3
AISEGRGYNEQF
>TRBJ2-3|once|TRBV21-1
ASSKSEASGSEGPTDTQY
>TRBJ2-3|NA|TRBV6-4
ASSPDSTTDTQY
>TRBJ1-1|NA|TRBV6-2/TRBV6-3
ASSYDLGGGAF
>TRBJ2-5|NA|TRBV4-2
ASSPHPGTGETQY
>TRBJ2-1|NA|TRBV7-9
ASSLRDSYNEQF
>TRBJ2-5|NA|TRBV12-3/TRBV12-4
ASSWGQRETQY
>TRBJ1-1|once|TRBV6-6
ASSYGGSGAEAF
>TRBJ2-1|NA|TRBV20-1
SASGTGLSGSYNEQF
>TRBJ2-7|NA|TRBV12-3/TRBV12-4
ASRAETYEQY
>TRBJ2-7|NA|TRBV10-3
AISEGESYEQY
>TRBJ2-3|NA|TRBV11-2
ASSFRGASTDTQY
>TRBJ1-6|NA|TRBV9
ASSVDWTAHNSPLH
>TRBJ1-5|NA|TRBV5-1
ASSLGGGNQPQH
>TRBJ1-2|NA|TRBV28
ASSSADRNYGYT
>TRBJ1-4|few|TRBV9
ASSVDNSLDEKLF